These 32 T cell receptor beta chains were all obtained from the same sample, sequenced in a study of blood T cell repertoires in COVID-19. Here immunoSEQ multiplex PCR was the method, and the copy in TCRdb shows in-frame clones only, minus some. The sample has about 320,000 clones; about 85% are singletons. Sequencing was performed on PBMCs or T cells enriched from blood (not recorded which). These receptors all come from a woman aged 30 to 39 who had been exposed to COVID-19.

This chain joins TRBV27 and TRBJ1-2; no clear D gene. Germline V gene sequence: CDR1 MNHEY, CDR2 SMNVEV (reference sequence). The ends were cut back, 4 bases at V and 8 bases at J, with 23 bases in the middle. This CDR3 comprises 16 residues. Written as DNA, the CDR3 is TGTGCCAGCAGTTCGTCCGGGAGTCACTCCGTCAGCGGCTACACCTTC. Translated, it gives CASSSSGSHSVSGYTF.

The chain links TRBV5-4 to TRBJ2-1; D uncertain. V lost 0 bases and J 9 bases, leaving 7 bases between the germline ends. The CDR3 has 12 amino acids. Germline loops: CDR1 SGHNT, CDR2 YYREEE (reference sequence). The CDR3 protein is CASSLAGGEQFF. Here the CDR3 DNA reads TGTGCCAGCAGCTTGGCCGGCGGTGAGCAGTTCTTC.

The genes are TRBV27 and TRBJ1-2; weak D call: TRBD1 (5 bases). The germline V and J ends were trimmed by 3 bases and 0 bases, with 8 bases remaining between them. The CDR3 contains 14 residues. In germline, CDR1 is MNHEY, CDR2 SMNVEV (reference sequence). CDR3 sequence (DNA): TGTGCCAGCAGTTTGGGGCCGACTAACTATGGCTACACCTTC. Amino acid sequence: CASSLGPTNYGYTF.

The chain couples TRBV5-1 to TRBJ1-1; 10 bases match TRBD1. The CDR3 loop spans 16 amino acids. Trimming at V came to 6 bases and at J to 4 bases, leaving 12 bases not matched to a gene. Germline assignment: CDR1 SGHRS and CDR2 YFSETQ. The CDR3 region is CASTDRDRGERTEAFF. The CDR3 region has the DNA TGCGCCAGCACCGACAGGGACAGGGGCGAACGCACTGAAGCTTTCTTT.

The CDR3 loop is CASSKIQGKPEAFF. For the CDR3, the DNA is TGTGCCAGCAGCAAAATACAGGGTAAACCTGAAGCTTTCTTT. The rearrangement uses TRBV7-9 and TRBJ1-1, with D perhaps matching TRBD1 (6 bases). V gave up 5 bases and J gave up 6 bases, with 16 bases separating them. CDR3 length: 14 amino acids. CDR1 SEHNR and CDR2 FQNEAQ come from the germline V gene (reference sequence).

The rearrangement links TRBV7-9 to TRBJ2-5, with TRBD1 matching over 7 bases. The CDR3 loop spans 14 amino acids. V lost 4 bases to trimming and J lost 2 bases; unmatched junction nucleotides: 4. Germline values: CDR1 SEHNR, CDR2 FQNEAQ (reference sequence). The CDR3 reads CASSSQGLQETQYF. The CDR3 region has the DNA TGTGCCAGCAGCTCACAGGGGCTTCAAGAGACCCAGTACTTC.

This chain links TRBV2 with TRBJ1-1; perhaps TRBD1 as D (6 bases). The CDR3 is 15 amino acids. The V end lost 3 bases, the J end lost 2 bases, and 13 bases lay between the germline ends. Germline V CDR1 and CDR2: SNHLY, FYNNEI. The CDR3 DNA sequence: TGTGCCAGCAGTGATTTAGGGGGTGTTAACACTGAAGCTTTCTTT. Translation gives CASSDLGGVNTEAFF.

The V call is TRBV10-3, the J call TRBJ2-7, with TRBD2 as a possible D gene (5 bases). The germline gives CDR1 ENHRY, CDR2 SYGVKD. The CDR3 runs to 13 residues. The V gene lost 8 bases and the J gene lost 0 bases, with 11 bases spanning the gap. The CDR3 loop is CAISPGSSYEQYF. The DNA of the CDR3 is TGTGCCATCTCCCCGGGGAGCTCCTACGAGCAGTACTTC.

The J gene is TRBJ1-2, the V gene TRBV11-2; no clear D gene. Germline V gives CDR1 SGHAT, CDR2 FQNNGV. The germline V and J ends were trimmed by 3 bases and 2 bases, with 7 bases remaining between them. The CDR3 extends over 13 amino acids. As DNA, the CDR3 is TGTGCCAGCAGCTTTGGAGGGAACTATGGCTACACCTTC. Translated, it gives CASSFGGNYGYTF. The entire variable domain, with the rest obtained from reference TRBV11-2 and TRBJ1-2, is as follows: EAGVAQSPRYKIIEKRQSVAFWCNPISGHATLYWYQQILGQGPKLLIQFQNNGVVDDSQLPKDRFSAERLKGVDSTLKIQPAKLEDSAVYLCASSFGGNYGYTFGSGTRLTVV.

The gene calls are TRBV28 and TRBJ1-2; D is ambiguous. The CDR3 is made up of 11 amino acids. Trimming pared 8 bases from V and 6 bases from J, leaving 10 bases between. Germline V gene lookup returns CDR1 MDHEN and CDR2 SYDVKM. The CDR3 loop reads CASQVGDGYTF. In DNA form, the CDR3 reads TGTGCCAGCCAAGTCGGGGATGGCTACACCTTC.

This rearrangement joins TRBV5-1 to TRBJ1-6; a weak D match, TRBD1 (6 bases). CDR1 and CDR2 from the germline V gene are SGHRS and YFSETQ. V lost 5 bases and J 9 bases, leaving 24 bases between the germline ends. CDR3 length: 17 amino acids. The CDR3 sequence is CASSQQGHFSRGSPLHF. DNA for the CDR3: TGCGCCAGCAGTCAGCAGGGACACTTCTCCCGGGGTTCACCCCTCCACTTT.

J is TRBJ2-1 and V is TRBV15, with 10 bases matching TRBD1. The CDR3 runs to 15 residues. The V gene's germline CDR1 is LNHNV and CDR2 YYDKDF (reference sequence). The ends lost 3 bases at V and 4 bases at J; junction bases unmatched: 3. CDR3 protein: CATSSDRGPYNEQFF. In DNA, the CDR3 is TGTGCCACCAGCAGCGACAGGGGGCCTTACAATGAGCAGTTCTTC.

This chain uses TRBV7-6 with TRBJ1-1, with TRBD1 matching 9 bases. The ends lost 5 bases at V and 8 bases at J; junction bases unmatched: 9. The CDR3 totals 14 residues. The germline V gene encodes CDR1 SGHVS and CDR2 FNYEAQ. CDR3 coding DNA: TGTGCCAGCAGCCCGGGAACAGGGGGCTCGGAAGCTTTCTTT. Translated, it gives CASSPGTGGSEAFF.

The sample holds one count of this clone. The chain couples TRBV18 to TRBJ2-2; possible D gene TRBD1, 5 bases. V lost 5 bases, J lost 4 bases, and 11 bases lay in between. The CDR3 extends over 14 amino acids. Germline CDR1 is KGHSH and CDR2 is LQKENI. Here the CDR3 DNA reads TGTGCCAGCTCAACGCAAGGGGTCACCGGGGAGCTGTTTTTT. It specifies CASSTQGVTGELFF.

The rearrangement joins TRBV24-1 to TRBJ2-1; D call uncertain. The CDR3 extends over 15 amino acids. The V end lost 3 bases, the J end lost 4 bases, and 12 bases lay between the germline ends. Germline CDR1 reads KGHDR; CDR2 reads SFDVKD. This CDR3 is CATSDPSPPYNEQFF. CDR3 sequence (DNA): TGTGCCACCAGTGATCCCAGTCCCCCGTACAATGAGCAGTTCTTC.

The chain has TRBV11-2 and TRBJ2-3; no reliable D call. Germline CDR1 reads SGHAT; CDR2 reads FQNNGV. This CDR3 region has 15 residues. The ends were cut back, 1 base at V and 5 bases at J, with 13 bases in the middle. The CDR3 sequence is CASSLVVGIGDTQYF. For the CDR3, the DNA is TGTGCCAGCAGCTTAGTAGTGGGCATAGGAGATACGCAGTATTTT. The full variable domain, completed using reference TRBV11-2 and TRBJ2-3, is EAGVAQSPRYKIIEKRQSVAFWCNPISGHATLYWYQQILGQGPKLLIQFQNNGVVDDSQLPKDRFSAERLKGVDSTLKIQPAKLEDSAVYLCASSLVVGIGDTQYFGPGTRLTVL.

The chain uses TRBV6-1 and TRBJ1-1; D ambiguous. The ends were cut back, 2 bases at V and 7 bases at J, with 2 bases in the middle. The germline gives CDR1 MNHNS, CDR2 SASEGT. The CDR3 is 10 amino acids. The CDR3 nucleotides read TGTGCCAGCAGTGAATATGAAGCTTTCTTT. Amino acids: CASSEYEAFF.

CDR3 in DNA: TGTGCCAGCAGTCACGGGGGGGGCGCCTACGAGCAGTACTTC. It yields the protein CASSHGGGAYEQYF. The chain joins TRBV7-8 to TRBJ2-7; TRBD2 matches at 8 bases. CDR1 SGHVS and CDR2 FQNEAQ come from the germline V gene. The V gene end was trimmed by 6 bases and the J gene end by 2 bases; junction bases not matched to a gene: 6. The CDR3 length is 14 residues.

The CDR3 DNA is TGTGCCAGCAGACCTCAACAGGGGTTGGGAACTGAAGCTTTCTTT. As protein: CASRPQQGLGTEAFF. This chain uses TRBV13 with TRBJ1-1; the match to TRBD1 covers 7 bases. Germline loops: CDR1 PRHDT, CDR2 FYEKMQ (reference sequence). The CDR3 has 15 residues. Unmatched junction bases numbered 12, after V lost 6 bases and J lost 5 bases.

This rearrangement joins TRBV21-1 to TRBJ1-1; the tabulated D call, TRBD1, remains unverified against the DNA. TRBV21-1 is a recognized pseudogene. This CDR3 has 15 residues. The CDR3 DNA sequence: TGTGCCAGCAATCGCTCCCCGACAGAAAGATCTGAAGCTTTCTTT. Encoded protein: CASNRSPTERSEAFF.

The chain joins TRBV6-6 to TRBJ1-5, with TRBD1 identical over 8 bases. V lost 8 bases and J lost 4; bases outside the gene matches: 13. The CDR3 length is 16 residues. Germline V gene lookup returns CDR1 MNHNY and CDR2 SVGAGI (reference sequence). The CDR3 loop reads CASLPPGGAGNQPQHF. DNA for the CDR3: TGTGCCAGCCTACCCCCAGGGGGCGCGGGGAATCAGCCCCAGCATTTT.

The chain joins TRBV12-5 to TRBJ1-1, with TRBD1 matching over 9 bases. The CDR3 is 16 residues long. The ends lost 5 bases at V and 1 base at J; junction bases unmatched: 8. In germline, CDR1 is LGHNT, CDR2 FRNRAP. As DNA, the CDR3 is TGTGCTAGTGGTCCAAGACAGGGGGATCGGAACACTGAAGCTTTCTTT. Protein sequence: CASGPRQGDRNTEAFF.

This chain uses TRBV2 with TRBJ2-3, with D possibly TRBD1 on 6 matching bases. V lost 6 bases and J lost 5, with 12 bases in between. The length of the CDR3 is 13 residues. Germline CDR1 reads SNHLY; CDR2 reads FYNNEI. Here the CDR3 reads CASREGVLDTQYF. The CDR3 coding sequence is TGTGCCAGCAGAGAGGGGGTGTTAGATACGCAGTATTTT. The full variable domain, its missing parts supplied by reference TRBV2 and TRBJ2-3, is EPEVTQTPSHQVTQMGQEVILRCVPISNHLYFYWYRQILGQKVEFLVSFYNNEISEKSEIFDDQFSVERPDGSNFTLKIRSTKLEDSAMYFCASREGVLDTQYFGPGTRLTVL.

The chain couples TRBV9 to TRBJ2-1, with D possibly matching TRBD2 (5 bases). The V and J ends lost 2 bases and 0 bases respectively, with 6 bases between them. The length of the CDR3 is 14 residues. Germline CDR1 SGDLS, CDR2 YYNGEE. CDR3 amino acids: CASSVEGSYNEQFF. As DNA, the CDR3 is TGTGCCAGCAGCGTTGAGGGCTCCTACAATGAGCAGTTCTTC.

The V and J genes are TRBV6-2 or TRBV6-3 and TRBJ2-5; unclear D gene. The V gene lost 4 bases and the J gene lost 5 bases, with 5 bases spanning the gap. CDR1 MNHEY and CDR2 SVGEGT come from the germline V gene. The CDR3 totals 11 residues. In DNA, the CDR3 is TGTGCCAGCAGTTTCCTGGAGACCCAGTACTTC. Protein: CASSFLETQYF.

This clone came up once. The same CDR3 also results from other DNA sequences found in this sample. The gene calls are TRBV19 and TRBJ2-5, with D possibly matching TRBD1 (5 bases). Germline CDR1 LNHDA, CDR2 SQIVND (reference sequence). The CDR3 spans 13 residues. The V end was cut by 2 bases, the J end by 5 bases, with 9 bases between. The CDR3 protein is CASSIRQGETQYF. The CDR3 nucleotides read TGTGCCAGTAGTATAAGGCAGGGTGAGACCCAGTACTTC.

This clone was observed once. J is TRBJ2-5 and V is TRBV19, with TRBD1 matching over 8 bases. The length of the CDR3 is 16 residues. Trimming cost V 3 bases and J 0 bases; bases outside gene matches: 6. Germline V gene data show CDR1 as LNHDA and CDR2 as SQIVND (reference sequence). The CDR3 loop is CASSILAGGNQETQYF. For the CDR3, the DNA is TGTGCCAGTAGTATTCTTGCAGGGGGCAACCAAGAGACCCAGTACTTC.

The chain employs TRBV2 and TRBJ2-1, with 10 bases lining up with TRBD2. The CDR3 covers 13 residues. With 10 bases clipped from V and 3 bases from J, the junction kept 3 bases outside the gene matches. Germline values: CDR1 SNHLY, CDR2 FYNNEI. The CDR3 loop reads CANSSGSYNEQFF. The CDR3 region has the DNA TGTGCCAATTCTAGCGGGAGCTACAATGAGCAGTTCTTC.

This clone is a singleton in its sample. The chain has TRBV28 and TRBJ1-1, with D possibly being TRBD1 (5 bases). The ends were cut back, 3 bases at V and 1 base at J, with 18 bases in the middle. Germline V lookup: CDR1 MDHEN, CDR2 SYDVKM. CDR3 size: 17 residues. The CDR3 nucleotides are TGTGCCAGCAGTTTCCGTTTCGGAGGGGTCGGGAACACTGAAGCTTTCTTT. This encodes CASSFRFGGVGNTEAFF.

The rearrangement uses TRBV28 and TRBJ1-6, with TRBD1 matching 9 bases. Germline V gene lookup returns CDR1 MDHEN and CDR2 SYDVKM. J was trimmed by 6 bases and V by 5 bases; bases with no gene match: 8. The CDR3 runs 16 residues. CDR3 nucleotide sequence: TGTGCCAGCAGTACCCTAGGGACAGGGCTTAATTCACCCCTCCACTTT. Translation gives CASSTLGTGLNSPLHF.

The rearrangement links TRBV27 to TRBJ1-2, with 9 positions matching TRBD1. Germline CDR1 MNHEY, CDR2 SMNVEV (reference sequence). The trim removed 7 bases at V and 4 bases at J, leaving 13 bases unmatched. This CDR3 region has 16 residues. The CDR3 is CASKTSGTGWFYGYTF. CDR3 coding DNA: TGTGCCAGCAAGACATCCGGGACAGGGTGGTTCTATGGCTACACCTTC.

The V call is TRBV11-2, the J call TRBJ2-5, with 14 bases fitting TRBD2. Germline V gene lookup returns CDR1 SGHAT and CDR2 FQNNGV. V dropped 5 bases and J dropped 4; count of bases not matched to a gene: 12. The length of the CDR3 is 18 residues. As DNA, the CDR3 is TGTGCCAGCAGCGCCCGGGCGTCGGGGACTAGCGGGAGAGAGACCCAGTACTTC. It is translated as CASSARASGTSGRETQYF.